The clone carrying this TCR beta chain showed up just a few times. What it binds is not known. The run of the v3.0 immunoSEQ assay was at survey level. This table comes from immunoSEQ multiplex PCR, and its TCRdb copy is limited to in-frame clones, with some not included. The repertoire holds about 25,000 clones, with about 86% as singletons. Trimming removed 0 bases at V and 4 bases at J, with 10 bases between. Germline CDR1 and CDR2: SGHRS and YFSETQ. The CDR3 runs to 14 residues. These data come from a study of long-term antiretroviral therapy in people with HIV. Findings and limits, study-wide: Whereas controls had wider CDR3 length ranges, HIV repertoires had narrower ones. ART adherence, viral resistance and therapy changes went unrecorded.

This sequence was found in a woman aged 25 to 39 with HIV. The rearrangement joins TRBV5-1 to TRBJ1-2; no reliable D call. The sample consisted of unsorted PBMCs, taken 1.9 years after starting antiretroviral therapy. CDR3 loop: CASSLAVTTYGYTF. The CDR3 coding sequence is TGCGCCAGCAGCTTGGCGGTCACCACCTATGGCTACACCTTC.